Ten or more counts support the clone carrying this TCR beta chain. Antigen specificity is unknown. The sample comes from a study of tumor-infiltrating lymphocytes in primary liver carcinoma. Across the study: Tumors were staged T1-T3 N0M0 and measured 4.2 to 10 cm across.

Unsorted whole blood supplied the blood RNA, and germline DNA was isolated too. V shed 2 bases and J shed 6 bases, with 13 bases lying between them. The CDR3 length is 15 residues. Germline assignment: CDR1 SGHNT and CDR2 YENEEA. General observations from the study: Researchers found tumor-adjacent and tumor-blood pairs overlapped less than tumor region pairs. Because the samples were bulk unsorted, the study did not compare CD4+ and CD8+ repertoires. Tumors had a top-250-clone fraction that was significantly higher than blood (p = 0.039).

Making TCR beta cDNA involved approximately 480 ng total RNA and a constant-region primer. Slightly modified ARM-PCR, run as three nested multiplex PCR rounds, produced the TCR beta libraries. A C-beta reverse primer was combined with TRBV1-TRBV30 forward primers in the first two PCR rounds, and each round had 10 cycles. TCRdb reprocessed the multiplex PCR reads via MiXCR and lists one record per CDR3 protein. Here the sample spans 310,000 or so distinct CDR3 sequences, roughly three fifths being singletons. The sequencing input was peripheral blood. V usage is TRBV11-3 and J usage is TRBJ2-2; D may be TRBD2 (5 bases). The source is a woman under 40 with primary liver carcinoma and hepatitis B virus infection. This chain's CDR3 is CASSLRGAWAGELFF. The CDR3, as DNA: TGTGCCAGCAGCTTACGGGGTGCATGGGCCGGGGAGCTGTTTTTT.